This TCR beta chain is drawn from a study of blood T cell repertoires in COVID-19. Per the authors' pipeline: Estimation of nucleated cell counts was performed using reference gene primer amplification. The table came from immunoSEQ multiplex PCR; TCRdb's copy has only in-frame clones and leaves some out. V, J and clone size derive from that table, while D and trimming were established from the DNA sequence. The sample has approximately 200,000 clones; approximately 91% are singletons. The CDR3 sequence is 18 residues long. J was trimmed by 0 bases and V by 2 bases; bases with no gene match: 7. CDR1 and CDR2 from the germline V gene are SGHRS and YFSETQ.

The chain uses TRBV5-1 and TRBJ2-6, with 8 bases lining up with TRBD1. The source is a man aged 25-45 years with acute or convalescent COVID-19. The sequenced sample was peripheral blood. The CDR3 DNA sequence: TGCGCCAGCAGCTTCACGACAGGGGATAGCTCTGGGGCCAACGTCCTGACTTTC. Residues: CASSFTTGDSSGANVLTF.